The clone carrying this TCR beta chain came up a few times. The sample belongs to a study of T cells after yellow fever vaccination. One entry per CDR3 protein results from TCRdb running MiXCR on the 5' RACE reads. Among some 49,000 distinct CDR3 sequences listed, 5.5% to 7.5% were seen once. There are 16 residues in the CDR3. Germline trimming cut 2 bases from V and 3 bases from J; bases unmatched to any gene: 10. Germline CDR1 is MNHEY and CDR2 is SVGEGT. Here the sequenced sample was PBMCs, either bulk or a sorted T-cell subset (CD4+, CD8+, memory, or dextramer-sorted; not recorded which), taken 45 days after the yellow fever booster vaccination. This rearrangement joins TRBV6-2 or TRBV6-3 to TRBJ2-7, with 7 bases fitting TRBD2. This receptor was taken from a young man who received the YFV17D yellow fever vaccine. DNA for the CDR3: TGTGCCAGCAGTTACCGTACTGGGAGGGGAGGCTACGAGCAGTACTTC. Translated: CASSYRTGRGGYEQYF.